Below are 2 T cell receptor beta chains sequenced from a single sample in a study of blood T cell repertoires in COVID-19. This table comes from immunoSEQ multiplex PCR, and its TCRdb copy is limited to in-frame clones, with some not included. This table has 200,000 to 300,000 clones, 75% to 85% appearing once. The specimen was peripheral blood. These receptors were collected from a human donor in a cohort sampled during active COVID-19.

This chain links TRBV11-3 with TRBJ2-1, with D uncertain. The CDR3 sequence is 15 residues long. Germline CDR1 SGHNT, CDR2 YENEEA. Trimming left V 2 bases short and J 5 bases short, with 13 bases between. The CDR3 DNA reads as TGTGCCAGCAGCTTAAATTCGGGTTCCAACAATGAGCAGTTCTTC. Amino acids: CASSLNSGSNNEQFF.

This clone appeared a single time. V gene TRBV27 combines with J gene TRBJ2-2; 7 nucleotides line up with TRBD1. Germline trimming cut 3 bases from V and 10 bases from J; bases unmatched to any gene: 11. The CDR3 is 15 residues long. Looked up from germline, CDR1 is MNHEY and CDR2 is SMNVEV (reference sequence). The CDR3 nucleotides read TGTGCCAGCAGTTTGTGGGGGACAGAGCCTGCGGAGCTGTTTTTT. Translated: CASSLWGTEPAELFF.